Detailed here is one T cell receptor (beta chain). Its target is not known. Receiving focal radiation plus CTLA-4 blockade with ipilimumab were patients who had chemo-refractory metastatic non-small-cell lung cancer. Germline loops: CDR1 ENHRY, CDR2 SYGVKD. This CDR3 is 17 amino acids long. Unmatched junction bases numbered 6, after V lost 4 bases and J lost 4 bases. This specimen belongs to a study of radiotherapy plus CTLA-4 blockade in lung cancer. Study at large: Of the patients, about 20% showed objective responses and about 29% attained disease control. General study points: Strongest reported response predictors: early blood clone changes and post-radiation interferon-beta. The study found tumor-derived TCR clones expanded in blood after radiotherapy plus ipilimumab.

Sequencing used immunoSEQ multiplex PCR; TCRdb keeps in-frame clones, though not all of them. The sample yields about 36,000 clones, approximately 77% seen once. Sequenced material: peripheral blood, taken from a patient treated with radiotherapy plus ipilimumab. V usage is TRBV10-3 and J usage is TRBJ2-3, with 15 bases fitting TRBD2. This receptor was taken from a human donor with non-small cell lung cancer who had stable disease on radiotherapy plus ipilimumab. The DNA of the CDR3 is TGTGCCATCAGTGCCGGACTAGCGGGGGGGGCTGCAGATACGCAGTATTTT. Translated, it gives CAISAGLAGGAADTQYF.